The 13 T cell receptor beta chains in this list originate from one sample, sequenced in a study of blood T cell repertoires in COVID-19. This table comes from immunoSEQ multiplex PCR, and its TCRdb copy is limited to in-frame clones, with some not included. The sample carries fewer than 250,000 clones, more than 70% recorded once. The sample consisted of peripheral blood. All receptors derive from a woman between 40 and 50 years old who had recovered from COVID-19.

The rearrangement uses TRBV7-2 and TRBJ2-7; 11 positions match TRBD2. V gave up 5 bases and J gave up 0 bases; unmatched junction bases: 3. This CDR3 comprises 15 residues. Germline V gene lookup returns CDR1 SGHTA and CDR2 FQGNSA. The CDR3 here is CASSPTSGSSYEQYF. The CDR3 coding sequence is TGTGCCAGCAGCCCAACTAGCGGGAGCTCCTACGAGCAGTACTTC.

The V and J genes are TRBV5-6 and TRBJ1-2, with TRBD1 identical over 9 bases. In germline, CDR1 is SGHDT, CDR2 YYEEEE. The CDR3 contains 17 residues. After removal of 3 bases from V and 0 bases from J, the junction contained 9 bases not matched to a gene. CDR3 residues: CASSWTGTGTSNYGYTF. CDR3 nucleotides: TGTGCCAGCAGCTGGACCGGGACAGGGACTTCTAACTATGGCTACACCTTC.

The chain has TRBV2 and TRBJ2-3; D is uncertain. There are 15 residues in the CDR3. Trimming pared 6 bases from V and 1 base from J, leaving 14 bases between. Germline-derived CDR1 and CDR2 are SNHLY and FYNNEI. Written as DNA, the CDR3 is TGTGCCAGCAGAACCCCAGGATTCGGCACAGATACGCAGTATTTT. Translation gives CASRTPGFGTDTQYF.

The V and J genes are TRBV6-5 and TRBJ1-4, with 7 bases that match TRBD1. V dropped 6 bases and J dropped 5; count of bases not matched to a gene: 6. There are 14 residues in the CDR3. Germline V gene sequence: CDR1 MNHEY, CDR2 SVGAGI. The CDR3 coding sequence is TGTGCCAGCAGGACGGACAGGTTAAATGAAAAACTGTTTTTT. It translates to CASRTDRLNEKLFF.

The chain is built from TRBV6-5 and TRBJ1-1; TRBD1 might be the D (5 bases). This CDR3 contains 13 residues. Germline-derived CDR1 and CDR2 are MNHEY and SVGAGI. V lost 6 bases and J lost 5, with 13 bases in between. The chain's CDR3 is CASSRTQGTEAFF. Written as DNA, the CDR3 is TGTGCCAGCAGCCGGACCCAGGGTACTGAAGCTTTCTTT.

The J gene is TRBJ2-1, the V gene TRBV10-3; tentative D call: TRBD2 (5 bases). The V end was cut by 4 bases, the J end by 2 bases, with 9 bases between. Germline V gene lookup returns CDR1 ENHRY and CDR2 SYGVKD. There are 14 residues in the CDR3. CDR3 sequence reads: CAISGAGAYNEQFF. As DNA, the CDR3 is TGTGCCATCAGTGGAGCCGGGGCCTACAATGAGCAGTTCTTC.

The gene calls are TRBV2 and TRBJ2-3, with D perhaps TRBD2 (6 bases). With 4 bases removed from V and 1 base from J, the gap between germline ends came to 15 bases. This CDR3 has 16 amino acids. Per the germline V gene, CDR1 is SNHLY and CDR2 is FYNNEI. As DNA, the CDR3 is TGTGCCAGCAGTGGCGGCTGGACTACTCGCACAGATACGCAGTATTTT. Translating gives CASSGGWTTRTDTQYF.

This chain uses TRBV6-2 or TRBV6-3 with TRBJ2-3; D unclear. Germline CDR1 and CDR2: MNHEY and SVGEGT. The CDR3 has 12 residues. V shed 2 bases and J shed 9 bases, with 9 bases lying between them. As DNA, the CDR3 is TGTGCCAGCAGTTACGTGGCATCAACGCAGTATTTT. Residues: CASSYVASTQYF.

The chain couples TRBV7-6 to TRBJ2-3, with TRBD2 matching over 7 bases. The germline V gene encodes CDR1 SGHVS and CDR2 FNYEAQ. With V trimmed by 4 bases and J by 0 bases, 4 bases remained unmatched. The CDR3 has 15 amino acids. In DNA, the CDR3 is TGTGCCAGCAGCTCTTTAGCGGGTAGCACAGATACGCAGTATTTT. It yields the protein CASSSLAGSTDTQYF.

The chain is built from TRBV7-3 and TRBJ2-7; TRBD1 aligns across 7 bases. Per the germline V gene, CDR1 is SGHTA and CDR2 is FQGTGA. This CDR3 spans 13 amino acids. Losses at the gene ends were 5 bases for V and 5 bases for J; bases not matched to a gene: 6. The CDR3 bases are TGTGCCAGCAGCCTTCTCACAGGGGACGAGCAGTACTTC. Its translation is CASSLLTGDEQYF.

This rearrangement joins TRBV7-8 to TRBJ2-2; D gene ambiguous. CDR1 and CDR2 (germline): SGHVS, FQNEAQ. The germline V and J ends were trimmed by 3 bases and 4 bases, with 12 bases remaining between them. This CDR3 has 15 residues. This CDR3 is CASSLSAPPTGELFF. The CDR3 region has the DNA TGTGCCAGCAGCTTGAGCGCGCCGCCCACCGGGGAGCTGTTTTTT.

The rearrangement links TRBV27 to TRBJ1-5, with TRBD1 identical over 9 bases. With V trimmed by 3 bases and J by 6 bases, 6 bases remained unmatched. In germline, CDR1 is MNHEY, CDR2 SMNVEV (reference sequence). The CDR3 is 15 amino acids. The DNA for the CDR3 is TGTGCCAGCAGTTTTGGACAGGGGAGGGGTCAGCCCCAGCATTTT. Protein product: CASSFGQGRGQPQHF.

This clone was counted once. The gene calls are TRBV12-3 or TRBV12-4 and TRBJ1-2; unclear D gene. The CDR3 has 13 residues. V lost 1 base, J lost 4 bases, and 7 bases lay in between. CDR3 sequence reads: CASSLGLSYGYTF. The CDR3 bases are TGTGCCAGCAGTTTAGGGCTCTCCTATGGCTACACCTTC.